This T cell receptor beta chain was recorded in a study of blood T cells in healthy people across ages. This clonotype was counted many times. Antigen: not known. The CDR3 length is 15 residues. V was pared by 5 bases and J by 5 bases, with 21 bases between. Germline V gene data show CDR1 as DFQATT and CDR2 as SNEGSKA (reference sequence). Study results and limitations: Naive T cell percentage strongly correlated with TCR beta diversity.

Primed by a sample-barcoded 5' primer and a J-beta primer mix, a second PCR proceeded for roughly 6 to 12 cycles. MiXCR was run by TCRdb on the 5' RACE reads, yielding one entry per CDR3 protein. This sample carries approximately 900,000 distinct CDR3 sequences, 25% to 30% of them seen once, and the ten largest clones take 9.5% to 13%. This sample also appeared in a second study, on T cells of mothers and their children. That report notes: A few healthy Caucasian mothers served as donors, and their six children did as well. Added by the second PCR's M1S primer were sample barcodes and 2-4 random nucleotides.

Sequenced: blood. This clonotype originated in a woman aged 40-49 years in good health. The chain joins TRBV20-1 to TRBJ1-2; D uncertain. CDR3 sequence: CSASRTGGSGYGYTF. The CDR3 DNA reads TGCAGTGCTTCCAGGACGGGAGGGAGTGGGTATGGCTACACCTTC.